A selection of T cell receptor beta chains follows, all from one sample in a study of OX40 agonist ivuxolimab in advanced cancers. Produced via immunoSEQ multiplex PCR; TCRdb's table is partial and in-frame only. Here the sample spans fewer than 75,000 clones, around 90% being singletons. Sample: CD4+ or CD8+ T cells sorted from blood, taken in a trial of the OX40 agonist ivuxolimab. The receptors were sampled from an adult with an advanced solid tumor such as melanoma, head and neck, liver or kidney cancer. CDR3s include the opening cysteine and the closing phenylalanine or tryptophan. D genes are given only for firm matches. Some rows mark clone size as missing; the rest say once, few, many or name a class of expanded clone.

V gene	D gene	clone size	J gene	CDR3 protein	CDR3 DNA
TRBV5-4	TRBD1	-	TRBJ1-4	CASSLKQGAGNEKLFF	TGTGCCAGCAGCTTGAAACAGGGGGCGGGTAATGAAAAACTGTTTTTT
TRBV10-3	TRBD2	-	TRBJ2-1	CAISGLAGYNEQFF	TGTGCCATCAGTGGACTAGCGGGATACAATGAGCAGTTCTTC
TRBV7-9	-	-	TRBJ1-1	CASSPRDWNTEAFF	TGTGCCAGCAGCCCTCGGGACTGGAACACTGAAGCTTTCTTT
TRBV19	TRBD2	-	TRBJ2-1	CASSTQMRLAGKNEQFF	TGTGCCAGTAGTACCCAAATGCGACTAGCGGGAAAGAATGAGCAGTTCTTC
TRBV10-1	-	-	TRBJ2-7	CATSPAAEGGEQYF	TGCGCCACAAGTCCAGCGGCCGAAGGAGGCGAGCAGTACTTC
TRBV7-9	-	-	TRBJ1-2	CASSLDSYGYTF	TGTGCCAGCAGCTTAGACAGCTATGGCTACACCTTC
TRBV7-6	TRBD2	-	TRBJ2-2	CASSTLAGVSTGELFF	TGTGCCAGCAGTACCCTAGCGGGAGTCTCCACCGGGGAGCTGTTTTTT
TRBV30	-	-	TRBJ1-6	CAWSGMRYNSPLHF	TGTGCCTGGAGTGGTATGAGATATAATTCACCCCTCCACTTT
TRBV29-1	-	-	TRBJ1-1	CSVAGANTEAFF	TGCAGCGTTGCAGGGGCGAACACTGAAGCTTTCTTT
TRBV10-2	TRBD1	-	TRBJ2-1	CASSESEGQGGLYNEQFF	TGCGCCAGCAGTGAGTCGGAAGGACAGGGGGGTTTATACAATGAGCAGTTCTTC
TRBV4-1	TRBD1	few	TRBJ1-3	CASSQGGQGAGNTIYF	TGCGCCAGCAGCCAAGGAGGGCAGGGGGCTGGAAACACCATATATTTT
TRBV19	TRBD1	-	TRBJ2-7	CASSPRRDRDPYEQYF	TGTGCCAGTAGTCCACGCAGGGACAGGGACCCCTACGAGCAGTACTTC
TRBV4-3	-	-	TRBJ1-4	CASSLEEGEKLFF	TGCGCCAGCAGCCTGGAGGAGGGTGAAAAACTGTTTTTT
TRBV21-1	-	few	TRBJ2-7	CASSKRAGGSDEQYF	TGTGCCAGCAGCAAACGAGCAGGGGGCTCTGACGAGCAGTACTTC
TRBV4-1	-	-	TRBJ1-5	CASSLGLRGWVNNQPQHF	TGCGCCAGCAGCCTCGGACTGAGAGGATGGGTTAACAATCAGCCCCAGCATTTT
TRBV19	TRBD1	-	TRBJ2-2	CASSPQGVQNTGELFF	TGTGCCAGTAGTCCGCAGGGGGTTCAAAACACCGGGGAGCTGTTTTTT
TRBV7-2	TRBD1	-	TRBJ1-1	CASSLTGGTEAFF	TGTGCCAGCAGCTTAACAGGGGGTACTGAAGCTTTCTTT
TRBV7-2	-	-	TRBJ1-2	CASSFSPADYGYTF	TGTGCCAGCAGCTTTTCTCCAGCCGACTATGGCTACACCTTC
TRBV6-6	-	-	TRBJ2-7	CASSYSGEDYEQYF	TGTGCCAGCAGTTACTCGGGGGAGGACTACGAGCAGTACTTC
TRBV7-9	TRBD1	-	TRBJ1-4	CASSFDRGSEKLFF	TGTGCCAGCAGTTTTGACAGGGGGAGTGAAAAACTGTTTTTT
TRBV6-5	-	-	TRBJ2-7	CASSTDINSYEQYF	TGTGCCAGCAGTACGGACATAAACTCCTACGAGCAGTACTTC
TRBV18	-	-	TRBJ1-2	CASSPEGQANYGYTF	TGTGCCAGCTCCCCAGAGGGGCAGGCTAACTATGGCTACACCTTC
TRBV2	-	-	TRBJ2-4	CASSEDSGGSLYF	TGTGCCAGCAGTGAAGATTCGGGCGGCTCCCTGTACTTC
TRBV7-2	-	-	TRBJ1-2	CASSLDGINYGYTF	TGTGCCAGCAGCTTAGACGGGATCAACTATGGCTACACCTTC
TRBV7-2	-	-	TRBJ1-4	CASSYDGGSEKLFF	TGTGCCAGCAGCTACGACGGGGGGAGTGAAAAACTGTTTTTT
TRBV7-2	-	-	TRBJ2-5	CASSLYVTQETQYF	TGTGCCAGCAGCTTATACGTAACCCAAGAGACCCAGTACTTC
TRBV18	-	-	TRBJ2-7	CASSPVNGNEQYF	TGTGCCAGCTCACCTGTCAACGGGAACGAGCAGTACTTC
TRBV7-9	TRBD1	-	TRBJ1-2	CASSDRVGYTF	TGTGCCAGCAGCGACAGGGTTGGCTACACCTTC
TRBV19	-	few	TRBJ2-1	CASSTYNEQFF	TGTGCCAGTAGTACCTACAATGAGCAGTTCTTC
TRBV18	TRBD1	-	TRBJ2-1	CASSFGPGQGAYEQFF	TGTGCCAGCTCATTCGGACCGGGACAGGGGGCATATGAGCAGTTCTTC
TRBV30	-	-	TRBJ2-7	CAWSGQSYEQYF	TGTGCCTGGAGCGGACAGTCCTACGAGCAGTACTTC
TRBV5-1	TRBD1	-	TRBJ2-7	CASSPGTGPEQYF	TGCGCCAGCAGCCCAGGGACAGGGCCCGAGCAGTACTTC
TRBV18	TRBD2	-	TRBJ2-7	CASSRHRGGSSYEQYF	TGTGCCAGCTCACGCCACCGAGGCGGGAGCTCCTACGAGCAGTACTTC
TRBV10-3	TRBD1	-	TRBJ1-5	CAISQGEGQPQHF	TGTGCCATCAGCCAGGGGGAAGGGCAGCCCCAGCATTTT
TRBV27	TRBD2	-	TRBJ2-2	CASSFGGRANGGELFF	TGTGCCAGCAGTTTTGGTGGGAGGGCAAACGGCGGGGAGCTGTTTTTT
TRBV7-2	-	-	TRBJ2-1	CASSLGPPSPNEQFF	TGTGCCAGCAGCCTGGGACCCCCTTCCCCTAATGAGCAGTTCTTC
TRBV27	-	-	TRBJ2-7	CASSLEGSSYEQYF	TGTGCCAGCAGTTTGGAAGGGAGCTCCTACGAGCAGTACTTC
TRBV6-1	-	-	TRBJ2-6	CASSESGISGANVLTF	TGTGCCAGCAGTGAGTCAGGGATCTCTGGGGCCAACGTCCTGACTTTC
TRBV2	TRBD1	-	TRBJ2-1	CASTFDRANYNEQFF	TGTGCCAGCACCTTTGACAGGGCAAATTACAATGAGCAGTTCTTC
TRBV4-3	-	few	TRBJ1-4	CASSQEEGYGEKLFF	TGCGCCAGCAGCCAAGAAGAGGGGTACGGTGAAAAACTGTTTTTT
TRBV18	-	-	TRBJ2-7	CASSPPQTPYEQYF	TGTGCCAGCTCACCCCCACAAACACCCTACGAGCAGTACTTC
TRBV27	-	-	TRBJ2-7	CASSALGVSSYEQYF	TGTGCCAGCAGCGCGTTGGGGGTTAGCTCCTACGAGCAGTACTTC
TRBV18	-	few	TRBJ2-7	CASQPTGSYEQYF	TGTGCCAGCCAACCGACAGGCTCCTACGAGCAGTACTTC
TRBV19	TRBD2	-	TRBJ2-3	CASSIYLAGVGADTQYF	TGTGCCAGTAGTATATATCTAGCGGGAGTGGGGGCAGATACGCAGTATTTT
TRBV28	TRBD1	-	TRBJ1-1	CASSGGTGRLYAFF	TGTGCCAGCAGTGGGGGGACAGGGAGGCTATATGCTTTCTTT
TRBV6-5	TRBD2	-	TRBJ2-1	CASSLTGLAGNEQFF	TGTGCCAGCAGCCTTACGGGACTAGCGGGCAATGAGCAGTTCTTC
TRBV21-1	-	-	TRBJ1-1	CASGSWDRHMNTEAFF	TGTGCCAGCGGAAGTTGGGACAGACATATGAACACTGAAGCTTTCTTT
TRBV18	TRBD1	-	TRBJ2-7	CASSGTGVGYEQYF	TGTGCCAGCTCAGGGACAGGGGTCGGGTACGAGCAGTACTTC
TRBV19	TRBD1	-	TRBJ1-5	CASEPGQGFQPQHF	TGTGCCAGTGAGCCGGGACAGGGGTTTCAGCCCCAGCATTTT
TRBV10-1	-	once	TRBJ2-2	CASSETGNTGELFF	TGCGCCAGCAGTGAGACCGGAAACACCGGGGAGCTGTTTTTT
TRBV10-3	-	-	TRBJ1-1	CAISRQENTEAFF	TGTGCCATCAGTCGACAGGAGAACACTGAAGCTTTCTTT
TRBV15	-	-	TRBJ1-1	CATSRASMNTEAFF	TGTGCCACCAGCAGAGCTTCGATGAACACTGAAGCTTTCTTT
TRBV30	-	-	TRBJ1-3	CAWSPVGNTIYF	TGTGCCTGGAGTCCAGTTGGAAACACCATATATTTT
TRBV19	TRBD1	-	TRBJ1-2	CASSSQGAGGYGYTF	TGTGCCAGTAGTTCACAGGGGGCCGGGGGCTATGGCTACACCTTC
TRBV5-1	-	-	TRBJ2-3	CASREGTHASTDTQYF	TGCGCCAGCAGGGAGGGAACGCACGCTAGCACAGATACGCAGTATTTT
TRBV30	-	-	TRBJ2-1	CAWSFYNEQFF	TGTGCCTGGAGTTTCTACAATGAGCAGTTCTTC
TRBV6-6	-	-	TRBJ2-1	CASSYGYDEQFF	TGTGCCAGCAGTTACGGGTACGATGAGCAGTTCTTC
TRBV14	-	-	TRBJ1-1	CAINNPYTEAFF	TGTGCCATCAACAATCCATACACTGAAGCTTTCTTT
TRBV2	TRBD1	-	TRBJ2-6	CASSRDRAGANVLTF	TGTGCCAGCAGCAGGGACAGGGCTGGGGCCAACGTCCTGACTTTC